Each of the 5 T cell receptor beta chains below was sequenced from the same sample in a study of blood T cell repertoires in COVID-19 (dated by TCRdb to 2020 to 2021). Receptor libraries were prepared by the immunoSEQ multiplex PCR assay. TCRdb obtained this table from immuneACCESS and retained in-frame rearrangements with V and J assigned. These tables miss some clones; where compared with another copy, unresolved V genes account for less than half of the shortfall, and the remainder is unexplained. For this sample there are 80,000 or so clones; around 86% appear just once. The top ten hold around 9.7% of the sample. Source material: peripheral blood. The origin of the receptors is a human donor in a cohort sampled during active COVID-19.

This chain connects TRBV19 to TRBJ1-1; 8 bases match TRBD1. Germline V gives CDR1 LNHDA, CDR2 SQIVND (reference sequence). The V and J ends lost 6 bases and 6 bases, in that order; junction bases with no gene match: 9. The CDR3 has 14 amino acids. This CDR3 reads CASRNQGAASEAFF. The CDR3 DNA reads TGTGCCAGTAGAAACCAGGGGGCGGCCTCTGAAGCTTTCTTT.

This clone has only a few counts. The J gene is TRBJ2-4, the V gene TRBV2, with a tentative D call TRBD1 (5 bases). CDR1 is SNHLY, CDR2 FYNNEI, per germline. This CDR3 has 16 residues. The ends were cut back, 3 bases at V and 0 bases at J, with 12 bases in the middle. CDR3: CASSDLGLSAKNIQYF. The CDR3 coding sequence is TGTGCCAGCAGTGACTTGGGGCTCTCAGCCAAAAACATTCAGTACTTC. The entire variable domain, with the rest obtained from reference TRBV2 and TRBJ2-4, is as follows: EPEVTQTPSHQVTQMGQEVILRCVPISNHLYFYWYRQILGQKVEFLVSFYNNEISEKSEIFDDQFSVERPDGSNFTLKIRSTKLEDSAMYFCASSDLGLSAKNIQYFGAGTRLSVL.

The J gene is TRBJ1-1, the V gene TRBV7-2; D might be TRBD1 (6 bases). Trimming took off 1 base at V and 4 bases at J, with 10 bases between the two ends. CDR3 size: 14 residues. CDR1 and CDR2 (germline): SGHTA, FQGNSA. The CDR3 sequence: CASSLEGGGTEAFF. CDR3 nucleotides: TGTGCCAGCAGCTTAGAGGGGGGGGGCACTGAAGCTTTCTTT.

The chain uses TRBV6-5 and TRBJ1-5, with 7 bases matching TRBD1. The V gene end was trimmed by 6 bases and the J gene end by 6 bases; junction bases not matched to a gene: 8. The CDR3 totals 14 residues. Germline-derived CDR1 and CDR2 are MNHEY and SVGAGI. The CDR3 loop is CASSLTGTGQPQHF. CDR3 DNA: TGTGCCAGCAGCCTGACAGGGACCGGTCAGCCCCAGCATTTT.

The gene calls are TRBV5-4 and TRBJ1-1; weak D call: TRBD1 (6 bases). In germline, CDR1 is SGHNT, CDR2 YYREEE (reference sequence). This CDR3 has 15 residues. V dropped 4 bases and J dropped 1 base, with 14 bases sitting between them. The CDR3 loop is CASSLGAGANTEAFF. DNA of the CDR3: TGTGCCAGCAGCCTGGGGGCAGGGGCGAACACTGAAGCTTTCTTT. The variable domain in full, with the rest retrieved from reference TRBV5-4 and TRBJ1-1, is ETGVTQSPTHLIKTRGQQVTLRCSSQSGHNTVSWYQQALGQGPQFIFQYYREEENGRGNFPPRFSGLQFPNYSSELNVNALELDDSALYLCASSLGAGANTEAFFGQGTRLTVV.